The 29 T cell receptor beta chains listed next were all sequenced from one sample in a study of T-cell reconstitution after alpha-beta-depleted transplantation in children. It was with unique molecular identifiers that the TCRbeta library was prepared. MiXCR, applied by TCRdb to the PCR reads, yields one record per CDR3 protein. Counted here are some 550,000 distinct CDR3 sequences, under 30% occurring once; the ten biggest clones make up 11% to 15%. The sequencing here drew on PBMCs, mostly from graft donor cells, taken 360 days after TCRalphabeta/CD19-depleted stem cell transplant. These receptors all stem from a boy under three years old who had a stem cell transplant for acute myeloid leukemia, so the T cells may come from the graft donor.

The rearrangement uses TRBV20-1 and TRBJ2-1, with D perhaps given as TRBD1 or TRBD2 (6 bases each). The CDR3 loop spans 15 amino acids. V gave up 7 bases and J gave up 0 bases, with 16 bases separating them. The germline V gene has CDR1 DFQATT and CDR2 SNEGSKA (reference sequence). The CDR3 bases are TGCAGTGTAGGTGGGGGGCCACCCTCCTACAATGAGCAGTTCTTC. This codes for CSVGGGPPSYNEQFF.

This clonotype was seen more than once but under ten times. This chain joins TRBV6-5 and TRBJ2-3; D is possibly TRBD2 (5 bases). The CDR3 spans 17 residues. The germline CDR1 and CDR2 sequences are MNHEY and SVGAGI. Trimming shortened V by 2 bases and J by 3 bases, and 18 bases separated the two germline ends. CDR3 DNA: TGTGCCAGCAGTTACAAGTCTCTAGCCCTGGCGACAGATACGCAGTATTTT. Amino acid sequence: CASSYKSLALATDTQYF.

The gene calls are TRBV6-2 or TRBV6-3 and TRBJ2-1, with TRBD2 identical over 12 bases. V lost 6 bases, J lost 0 bases, and 15 bases stayed unmatched. This CDR3 region has 20 residues. CDR1 and CDR2 (germline): MNHEY, SVGEGT. CDR3 sequence: CASSLNPLAGGRSSYNEQFF. DNA for the CDR3: TGTGCCAGCAGCCTCAACCCACTAGCGGGGGGCCGAAGCTCCTACAATGAGCAGTTCTTC.

In its sample, this clonotype was seen many times. This sequence joins TRBV6-5 and TRBJ2-3; weak D call: TRBD1 (5 bases). CDR3 size: 15 residues. Deletions cut 3 bases from V and 0 bases from J, with 10 bases between. CDR1 is MNHEY and CDR2 is SVGAGI in the germline V gene. CDR3 sequence (DNA): TGTGCCAGCAGTTATAGGGGCCTCAGCACAGATACGCAGTATTTT. Amino acids: CASSYRGLSTDTQYF.

The chain employs TRBV28 and TRBJ1-5; D gene unclear. Germline CDR1 and CDR2: MDHEN and SYDVKM. V shed 5 bases and J shed 6 bases, with 17 bases lying between them. This CDR3 is built from 15 residues. The CDR3 loop is CASSRRAREGQPQHF. In DNA, the CDR3 is TGTGCCAGCAGTCGCCGGGCGAGGGAAGGTCAGCCCCAGCATTTT.

The J gene is TRBJ2-7, the V gene TRBV5-5, with TRBD1 matching over 9 bases. This CDR3 comprises 15 residues. V dropped 4 bases and J dropped 7; count of bases not matched to a gene: 12. Per germline, CDR1 SGHKS and CDR2 YYEKEE (reference sequence). CDR3 amino acids: CASSLSGTGFEEQYV. The CDR3 DNA reads as TGTGCCAGCAGCCTGTCGGGGACAGGGTTCGAAGAGCAGTACGTC.

This clonotype was detected many times. The chain recombines TRBV20-1 with TRBJ1-4; possibly TRBD1 for D (6 bases). CDR1 and CDR2 from the germline V gene are DFQATT and SNEGSKA (reference sequence). The CDR3 has 12 amino acids. Deletions cut 5 bases from V and 3 bases from J, with 7 bases between. The CDR3 coding sequence is TGCAGTGCTCCAGGGGCTAATGAAAAACTGTTTTTT. Amino acids: CSAPGANEKLFF.

The table lists this clonotype with many counts. The chain is built from TRBV5-1 and TRBJ2-5; D might be TRBD1 (6 bases). The germline CDR1 and CDR2 sequences are SGHRS and YFSETQ. V was clipped by 5 bases and J by 2 bases, with 16 bases between them. The CDR3 loop spans 15 amino acids. The CDR3 is CASSLMTGLQETQYF. CDR3 bases: TGCGCCAGCAGTCTGATGACAGGTCTGCAAGAGACCCAGTACTTC.

This clonotype was observed a few times. The J gene is TRBJ1-1, the V gene TRBV10-2; D gene unclear. This CDR3 comprises 13 residues. Trimming shortened V by 8 bases and J by 3 bases, and 13 bases separated the two germline ends. CDR1 is WSHSY and CDR2 is SAAADI in the germline V gene. The CDR3 nucleotides read TGCGCCAGCCACCTCCCCGGGTACACTGAAGCTTTCTTT. It translates to CASHLPGYTEAFF.

This clonotype was seen many times. This chain uses TRBV2 with TRBJ1-5; a possible D gene is TRBD1 (5 bases). Trimming cost V 6 bases and J 4 bases, with 16 bases left between them. Germline CDR1 and CDR2: SNHLY and FYNNEI. The length of the CDR3 is 15 residues. The CDR3 DNA sequence: TGTGCCAGCAGACTAGGCAGGGAATGGAATCAGCCCCAGCATTTT. Translation: CASRLGREWNQPQHF.

The rearrangement uses TRBV5-1 and TRBJ2-5; 7 bases align to TRBD1. V shed 2 bases, J shed 4 bases, and the junction held 11 bases outside the gene matches. The CDR3 loop spans 16 amino acids. The germline V gene encodes CDR1 SGHRS and CDR2 YFSETQ. CDR3 sequence (DNA): TGCGCCAGCAGCTTAATGGTACCGGGACAGACAGAGACCCAGTACTTC. It is translated as CASSLMVPGQTETQYF.

This clonotype was observed many times. The chain links TRBV20-1 to TRBJ2-5, with D possibly TRBD1 on 6 matching bases. V was clipped by 5 bases and J by 3 bases, with 10 bases between them. CDR3 size: 12 residues. Germline values: CDR1 DFQATT, CDR2 SNEGSKA (reference sequence). In DNA, the CDR3 is TGCAGTGCTTGGGGACATGAAGAGACCCAGTACTTC. It encodes CSAWGHEETQYF.

This clonotype appeared many times. The chain uses TRBV29-1 and TRBJ2-7; D is undetermined. Per germline, CDR1 SQVTM and CDR2 ANQGSEA. The V end was cut by 3 bases, the J end by 3 bases, with 9 bases between. CDR3 length: 12 amino acids. The CDR3 DNA follows: TGCAGCGTTGAGGGTCAGAACTACGAGCAGTACTTC. It codes for CSVEGQNYEQYF.

This clonotype was recorded at least ten times. The V call is TRBV5-1, the J call TRBJ2-1; perhaps TRBD1 as D (6 bases). Germline lookup yields CDR1 SGHRS and CDR2 YFSETQ. CDR3 length equals 14 residues. Trimming left V 1 base short and J 10 bases short, with 15 bases between. CDR3: CASSLSWGTSEQFF. The CDR3 DNA reads as TGCGCCAGCAGCTTGTCTTGGGGGACAAGCGAGCAGTTCTTC.

There are many counts of this clonotype. The CDR3 loop reads CASSSPDAYEQYV. For the CDR3, the DNA is TGTGCCAGCAGCTCTCCGGATGCGTACGAGCAGTACGTC. J is TRBJ2-7 and V is TRBV28; no clear D. This CDR3 has 13 amino acids. V was clipped by 6 bases and J by 4 bases, with 13 bases between them. CDR1 and CDR2 (germline): MDHEN, SYDVKM.

This chain connects TRBV7-2 to TRBJ2-3; D possibly corresponds to TRBD2 (5 bases). The CDR3 is 15 residues long. V was pared by 5 bases and J by 6 bases, with 18 bases between. The germline V gene encodes CDR1 SGHTA and CDR2 FQGNSA. This CDR3 reads CASSAGRRKSDTQYF. Here the CDR3 DNA reads TGTGCCAGCAGCGCTGGGAGAAGGAAGAGTGATACGCAGTATTTT.

The rearrangement links TRBV20-1 to TRBJ1-2; unclear D gene. Trimming left V 2 bases short and J 8 bases short, with 9 bases between. CDR1 is DFQATT, CDR2 SNEGSKA, per germline (reference sequence). This CDR3 spans 11 amino acids. CDR3 in DNA: TGCAGTGCTAGACTGCGTGGGGGCTACACCTTC. Its translation: CSARLRGGYTF.

The rearrangement joins TRBV29-1 to TRBJ2-5, with D maybe TRBD1 (6 bases). This CDR3 spans 13 amino acids. From germline, CDR1 is SQVTM and CDR2 ANQGSEA. V was trimmed by 3 bases and J by 1 base, leaving 9 bases between them. CDR3 residues: CSVDQGIQETQYF. Here the CDR3 DNA reads TGCAGCGTTGACCAGGGGATCCAAGAGACCCAGTACTTC.

A few counts support this clonotype. The rearrangement links TRBV24-1 to TRBJ2-5; TRBD2 matches at 8 bases. Trimming removed 2 bases from V and 6 bases from J; junction bases left unmatched: 10. Per the germline V gene, CDR1 is KGHDR and CDR2 is SFDVKD. The CDR3 extends over 16 amino acids. DNA for the CDR3: TGTGCCACCAGTGATTCAGGTTCGGGGGGGGGGAAGACCCAGTACTTC. As protein: CATSDSGSGGGKTQYF.

V is TRBV11-2 and J is TRBJ2-7; 10 bases fit TRBD1. CDR1 is SGHAT and CDR2 is FQNNGV in the germline V gene. Trimming took 1 base from V and 2 from J; bases not matched to a gene: 11. The CDR3 is 18 residues long. The DNA of the CDR3 is TGTGCCAGCAGCTTAGTCCTGGCCGGGACAGGGGACCCCTACGAGCAGTACGTC. Translation gives CASSLVLAGTGDPYEQYV.

This clonotype was found a few times. The rearrangement joins TRBV12-3 or TRBV12-4 to TRBJ2-3; TRBD2 aligns across 13 bases. This CDR3 region has 20 residues. Trimming at V came to 0 bases and at J to 1 base, leaving 10 bases not matched to a gene. CDR3 DNA: TGTGCCAGCAGTTTAGCAGTCCTTTACGGACTAGCGGGGGGCACAGATACGCAGTATTTT. Translated: CASSLAVLYGLAGGTDTQYF.

This clonotype occurred many times. The J gene is TRBJ2-1, the V gene TRBV27; D unresolved. Germline CDR1 and CDR2: MNHEY and SMNVEV (reference sequence). V lost 2 bases, J lost 5 bases, and 7 bases lay in between. The CDR3 has 13 residues. The CDR3 here is CASSLSLNNEQFF. CDR3 bases: TGTGCCAGCAGTTTAAGCTTAAACAATGAGCAGTTCTTC.

V is TRBV13 and J is TRBJ2-6; 7 nucleotides match TRBD1. With 5 bases clipped from V and 0 bases from J, the junction kept 7 bases outside the gene matches. The CDR3 is 17 amino acids. CDR1 is PRHDT, CDR2 FYEKMQ, per germline (reference sequence). The CDR3 coding sequence is TGTGCCAGCAGCATTCGACAGGGATCCTCTGGGGCCAACGTCCTGACTTTC. Its protein product is CASSIRQGSSGANVLTF. The variable domain in full, completed from reference TRBV13 and TRBJ2-6, reads AAGVIQSPRHLIKEKRETATLKCYPIPRHDTVYWYQQGPGQDPQFLISFYEKMQSDKGSIPDRFSAQQFSDYHSELNMSSLELGDSALYFCASSIRQGSSGANVLTFGAGSRLTVL.

In its sample, this clonotype was seen a few times. The rearrangement uses TRBV20-1 and TRBJ2-3, with 8 bases fitting TRBD1. The germline V gene has CDR1 DFQATT and CDR2 SNEGSKA (reference sequence). This CDR3 region has 14 residues. V was pared by 4 bases and J by 2 bases, with 5 bases of the junction left unmatched. CDR3 sequence (DNA): TGCAGTGCTACCAGGACAGGGTCCACAGATACGCAGTATTTT. Encoded protein: CSATRTGSTDTQYF.

The table lists this clonotype with a few counts. The genes are TRBV20-1 and TRBJ2-5; the match to TRBD1 covers 7 bases. This CDR3 region has 14 residues. Germline CDR1 and CDR2: DFQATT and SNEGSKA (reference sequence). Losses at the gene ends were 6 bases for V and 2 bases for J; bases not matched to a gene: 9. In nucleotides, the CDR3 is TGCAGTGCGGGACAGAGAATCTATCAAGAGACCCAGTACTTC. This codes for CSAGQRIYQETQYF.

J is TRBJ2-5 and V is TRBV7-8, with 8 bases matching TRBD2. Losses at the gene ends were 5 bases for V and 0 bases for J; bases not matched to a gene: 8. CDR1 SGHVS and CDR2 FQNEAQ come from the germline V gene. The CDR3 has 16 residues. In nucleotides, the CDR3 is TGTGCCAGCAGCCAGCCCCTAGCGGGCAACCAAGAGACCCAGTACTTC. Its protein product is CASSQPLAGNQETQYF.

This clonotype has only a few counts. This chain uses TRBV5-5 with TRBJ2-7, with TRBD1 identical over 9 bases. The CDR3 length is 15 residues. J was trimmed by 2 bases and V by 0 bases; bases with no gene match: 3. Germline V CDR1 and CDR2: SGHKS, YYEKEE (reference sequence). The CDR3: CASSLGQGVPYEQYV. The CDR3 nucleotides read TGTGCCAGCAGCTTGGGACAGGGGGTCCCCTACGAGCAGTACGTC.

V and J are TRBV20-1 and TRBJ2-1, with D possibly being TRBD2 (6 bases). CDR3 length: 14 amino acids. Germline V lookup: CDR1 DFQATT, CDR2 SNEGSKA (reference sequence). The ends were cut back, 3 bases at V and 8 bases at J, with 17 bases in the middle. CDR3 sequence: CSASLGGSADEQFF. The CDR3 nucleotides are TGCAGTGCTAGCCTGGGGGGATCGGCCGATGAGCAGTTCTTC.

The V and J genes are TRBV5-1 and TRBJ2-2; D unresolved. With 7 bases removed from V and 4 bases from J, the gap between germline ends came to 14 bases. This CDR3 region has 14 residues. The V gene's germline CDR1 is SGHRS and CDR2 YFSETQ. The CDR3 is CASVDGPGTGELFF. CDR3 DNA: TGCGCCAGCGTCGACGGGCCGGGCACCGGGGAGCTGTTTTTT.